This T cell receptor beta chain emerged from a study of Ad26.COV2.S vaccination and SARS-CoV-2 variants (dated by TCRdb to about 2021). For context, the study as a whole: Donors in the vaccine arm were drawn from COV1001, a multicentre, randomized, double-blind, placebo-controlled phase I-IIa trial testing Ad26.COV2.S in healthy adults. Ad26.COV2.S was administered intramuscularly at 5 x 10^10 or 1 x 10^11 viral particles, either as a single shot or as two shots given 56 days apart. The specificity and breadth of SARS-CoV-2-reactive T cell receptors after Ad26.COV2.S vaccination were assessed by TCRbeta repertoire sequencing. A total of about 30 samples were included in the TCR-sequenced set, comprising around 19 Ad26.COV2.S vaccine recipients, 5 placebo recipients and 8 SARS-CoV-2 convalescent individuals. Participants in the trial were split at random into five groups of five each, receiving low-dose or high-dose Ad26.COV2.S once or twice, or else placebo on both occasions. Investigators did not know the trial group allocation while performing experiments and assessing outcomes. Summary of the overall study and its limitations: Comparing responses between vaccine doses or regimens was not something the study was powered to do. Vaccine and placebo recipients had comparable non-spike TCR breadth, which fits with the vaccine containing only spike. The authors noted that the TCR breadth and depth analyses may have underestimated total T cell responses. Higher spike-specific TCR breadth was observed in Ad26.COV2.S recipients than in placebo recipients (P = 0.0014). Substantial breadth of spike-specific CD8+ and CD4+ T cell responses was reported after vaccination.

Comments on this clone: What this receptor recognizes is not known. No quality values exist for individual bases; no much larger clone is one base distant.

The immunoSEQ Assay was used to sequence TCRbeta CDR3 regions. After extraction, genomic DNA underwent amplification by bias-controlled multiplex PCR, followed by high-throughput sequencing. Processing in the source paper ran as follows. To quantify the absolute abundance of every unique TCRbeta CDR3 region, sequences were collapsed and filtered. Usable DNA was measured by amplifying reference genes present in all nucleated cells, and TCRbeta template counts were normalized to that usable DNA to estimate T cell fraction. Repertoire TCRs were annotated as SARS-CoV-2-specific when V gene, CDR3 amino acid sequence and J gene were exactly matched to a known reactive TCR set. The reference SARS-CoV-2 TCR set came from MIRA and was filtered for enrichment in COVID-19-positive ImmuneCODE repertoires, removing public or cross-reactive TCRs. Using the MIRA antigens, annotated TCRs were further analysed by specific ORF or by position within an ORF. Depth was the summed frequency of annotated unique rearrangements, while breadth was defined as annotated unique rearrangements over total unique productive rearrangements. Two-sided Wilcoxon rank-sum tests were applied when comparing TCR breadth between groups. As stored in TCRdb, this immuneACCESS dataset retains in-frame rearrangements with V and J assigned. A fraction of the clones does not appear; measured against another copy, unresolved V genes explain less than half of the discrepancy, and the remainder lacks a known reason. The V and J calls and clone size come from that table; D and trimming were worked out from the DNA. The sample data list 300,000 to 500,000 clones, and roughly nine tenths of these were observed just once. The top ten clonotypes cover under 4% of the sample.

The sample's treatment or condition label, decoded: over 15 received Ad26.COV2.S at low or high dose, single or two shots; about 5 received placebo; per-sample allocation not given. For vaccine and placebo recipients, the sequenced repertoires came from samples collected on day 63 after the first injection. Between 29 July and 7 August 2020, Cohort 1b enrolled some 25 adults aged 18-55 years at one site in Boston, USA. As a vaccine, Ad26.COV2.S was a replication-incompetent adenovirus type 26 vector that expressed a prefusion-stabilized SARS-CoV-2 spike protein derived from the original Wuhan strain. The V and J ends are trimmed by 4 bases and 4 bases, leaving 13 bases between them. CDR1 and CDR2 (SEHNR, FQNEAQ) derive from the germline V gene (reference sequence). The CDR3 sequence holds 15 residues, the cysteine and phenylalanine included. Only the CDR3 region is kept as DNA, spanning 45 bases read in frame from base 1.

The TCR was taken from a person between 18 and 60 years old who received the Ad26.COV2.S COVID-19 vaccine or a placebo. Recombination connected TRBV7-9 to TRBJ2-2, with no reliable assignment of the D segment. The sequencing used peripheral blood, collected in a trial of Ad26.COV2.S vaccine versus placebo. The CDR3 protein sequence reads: CASSSVFSPTGELFF. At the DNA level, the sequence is TGTGCCAGCAGCTCTGTGTTTTCGCCCACCGGGGAGCTGTTTTTT.